This T cell receptor beta chain was found in a study of beta chain features in type 1 diabetes (dated by TCRdb to 2016 to 2019). In the study overall: Mean age, gender distribution, total cell number and subset yield were not different between patients and healthy donors. A total of some 110 million sorted cells were examined across all samples, and a strong correlation was observed between cell number per subset and RNA yield. The study compared the TCRB repertoires of sorted circulating CD4+ T cell subsets in recently diagnosed type 1 diabetes patients with those in matched healthy donors. Regulatory and stem cell-like memory subsets were isolated from only 8 patients and roughly 8 healthy donors, whereas naive and central memory subsets came from all 30 or so donors.

Beyond this particular receptor, the publication reports: At VDJ recombination sites, patients with type 1 diabetes made fewer insertions and deleted more nucleotides, a pattern implying thymic rearrangement abnormalities. Sequencing cDNA rather than genomic DNA could over-represent highly expressing activated cells, although activation and CD3 levels did not differ between groups. In all four CD4+ subsets, TCRB CDR3 length was moderately but significantly shorter in type 1 diabetes patients. Naive, central memory and regulatory TCRB repertoires appeared to be more alike among patients than among healthy donors. Because the HLA sub-analyses included only small numbers of individuals, any influence of HLA type on TCRB rearrangement was left unresolved. PCR may preferentially amplify shorter templates, but because patient and control samples were amplified and corrected together, any resulting skew would affect both groups equally.

This clone was found a few times. Its antigen is not yet known. Base quality data are lacking; no much larger clone is found one base away. The identical CDR3 is also encoded by other nucleotide sequences in the sample. From each donor, a single peripheral blood sample of approximately 0.11 L on average was drawn into heparinised tubes. Using a panel that included CD45RO, CCR7, CD25, CD127, CD95 and CD27, naive, central memory, regulatory and stem cell-like memory CD4+ T cells were sorted on a BD FACSAria II. All sorted populations exceeded 95% purity. PBMCs were isolated right away by Lymphoprep density gradient centrifugation and were stained directly, without culture. Samples were stained and sorted in pairs, with one healthy donor and one patient per experiment, so that batch effects were minimized. Looking up the germline V gene yields CDR1 SGDLS and CDR2 YYNGEE. V ends up 4 bases short and J 1 base short, with an unmatched junction base count of 4. Reading from cysteine to phenylalanine, the CDR3 counts 16 amino acids. Solely the CDR3 DNA is kept, with 48 bases framed from the first base.

The High Capacity cDNA Reverse Transcription Kit was used to reverse transcribe all of the isolated RNA, meaning that expressed TCRB transcripts were what got sequenced. Deep immunoSEQ sequencing was performed on naive, central memory and regulatory T cell samples, with an average of roughly 4 million total reads per sample. Sorted cells were lysed in RLT buffer and RNA was extracted with DNase-treated RNeasy Micro or Mini kits, depending on cell number. To prevent cross-contamination, every cell subset was processed on its own, while patient and healthy donor samples were processed together. The immunoSEQ multiplex PCR was used to amplify TCRB sequences from cDNA, generating 87-bp fragments that spanned the CDR3 region. Sequencing of the amplicons was done on the Illumina HiSeq platform. In the original analysis: PCR bias was corrected computationally using synthetic template baselines, and reads within Hamming distance 2 were collapsed, with unmergeable singletons discarded. By aligning reads against IMGT, V, D and J genes, CDR3 length, and insertions or deletions at six rearrangement sites were assigned. Within each subset, clonotype counts were normalized to the number of sorted cells before true diversity and Gini coefficients were calculated with the tcR R package. Repertoire sharing was quantified using the overlap coefficient calculated on TCRB nucleotide sequences. Out-of-frame TCRB sequences from naive cells were analyzed as a proxy for the pre-selection repertoire. TCRdb provides this immuneACCESS table in a form limited to in-frame rearrangements. Some clones are lacking; in checked studies, under half of them reflect an unresolved V gene, and why the rest are absent is not known. That table supplies the V and J calls and clone size; D and trimming were determined from the DNA. The table for this sample lists hundreds of thousands of clones; 15% of them were counted only once. The ten top clones hold approximately 0.093% of the sample.

The TCR comes from a man aged 18 to 35 in good health. Recombination connected TRBV9 to TRBJ2-3; 12 junctional bases match TRBD2. The specimen was naive CD4+ T cells from blood. This sample's cell subset or site label indicates: true naive CD4+ T cells. The CDR3 has the sequence CASSPRTSGGTDTQYF. The nucleotide sequence is given as TGTGCCAGCAGCCCACGGACTAGCGGGGGCACAGATACGCAGTATTTT.